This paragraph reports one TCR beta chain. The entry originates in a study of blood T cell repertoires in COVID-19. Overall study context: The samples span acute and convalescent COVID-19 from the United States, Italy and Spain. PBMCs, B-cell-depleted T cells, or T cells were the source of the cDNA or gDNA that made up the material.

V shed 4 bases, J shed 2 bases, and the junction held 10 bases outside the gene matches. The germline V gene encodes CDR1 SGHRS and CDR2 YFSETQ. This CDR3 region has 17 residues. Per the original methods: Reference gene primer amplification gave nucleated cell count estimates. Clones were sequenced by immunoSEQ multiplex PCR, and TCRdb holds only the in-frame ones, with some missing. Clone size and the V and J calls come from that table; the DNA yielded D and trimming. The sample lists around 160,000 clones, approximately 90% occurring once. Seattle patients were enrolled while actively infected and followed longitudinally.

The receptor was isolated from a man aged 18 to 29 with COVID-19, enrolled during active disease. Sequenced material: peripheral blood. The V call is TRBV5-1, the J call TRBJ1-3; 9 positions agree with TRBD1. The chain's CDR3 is CASSTIPYRGPGNTIYF. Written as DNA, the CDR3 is TGCGCCAGCAGCACCATCCCTTACAGGGGGCCTGGAAACACCATATATTTT.